The rows below give T cell receptor beta chains drawn from one sample of a study of blood T cell repertoires in COVID-19. Assay used: immunoSEQ multiplex PCR; TCRdb lists only in-frame clones, some missing. The sample lists 80,000 to 95,000 clones; approximately 86% were seen once. The sequenced sample consisted of peripheral blood. The receptors originated from a man in his sixties or seventies with acute or convalescent COVID-19. The conserved cysteine and the conserved F or W are not part of the CDR3 here. A D gene is named only where the DNA matches it firmly.

D	V	J	CDR3
TRBD1	TRBV29-1	TRBJ1-2	SEGQGYGYT
.	TRBV12-3/TRBV12-4	TRBJ1-2	ASSLGAGGYT
.	TRBV24-1	TRBJ2-2	ATSDLRQGNTGELF
.	TRBV3-1/TRBV3-2	TRBJ1-6	ASSQNPGGGSPLH
.	TRBV27	TRBJ2-2	ASSFVGVGSGELF
TRBD1	TRBV6-6	TRBJ2-7	ASSPRGTSSYEQY
.	TRBV12-2	TRBJ1-5	ASRSPGPYHMLSNQPQH
TRBD2	TRBV5-5	TRBJ2-7	ASSTGLAETYEQY
TRBD2	TRBV7-3	TRBJ2-1	ASSPWGLAGLSGSYNEQF
TRBD1	TRBV28	TRBJ2-7	ASSLGIRGTGTYEQY
TRBD2	TRBV6-2/TRBV6-3	TRBJ2-7	ASSSGTSGRYEQY
TRBD1	TRBV19	TRBJ2-7	ASSLWTGNEQY
.	TRBV18	TRBJ1-5	ASSPGRSSNQPQH
.	TRBV4-2	TRBJ1-1	ASSPNSFGNTEAF
TRBD2	TRBV28	TRBJ2-1	ASSLAGGFYEQF
.	TRBV3-1/TRBV3-2	TRBJ1-5	ASSQGQTQPQH
TRBD1	TRBV5-4	TRBJ1-1	ASSLVWTGGMNTEAF
TRBD1	TRBV27	TRBJ1-6	ASSWRGWGTGQAHSPLH
TRBD2	TRBV6-5	TRBJ2-7	ASSYLAGGYEQY
TRBD1	TRBV19	TRBJ2-2	ASSIGDRVLGELF
TRBD1	TRBV7-8	TRBJ2-1	ASSFHGQGSYNEQF
.	TRBV7-2	TRBJ2-5	ASSLVPVYQETQY
.	TRBV7-2	TRBJ2-1	ASSSPGGAGNEQF
TRBD1	TRBV7-9	TRBJ1-4	ASTLQGAVKLF
.	TRBV10-3	TRBJ1-2	AISLGSGGAYGYT
TRBD1	TRBV28	TRBJ1-5	ASSPRDYRGLQPQH
.	TRBV7-9	TRBJ2-3	ASSFLADTSTDTQY
TRBD1	TRBV9	TRBJ2-6	ASSVSGQGASGANVLT
.	TRBV28	TRBJ1-3	ASKIGQRGSGNTIY
.	TRBV7-8	TRBJ1-4	ASSRDTTTNEKLF
TRBD2	TRBV24-1	TRBJ2-1	ATTSGTSGRASYNEQF
.	TRBV19	TRBJ2-7	ASSMWMRDEQY
TRBD1	TRBV5-4	TRBJ2-6	ASSPTGTVSGANVLT
TRBD1	TRBV2	TRBJ1-4	ASTQDRVVGKLF
TRBD1	TRBV7-9	TRBJ1-3	ASIITGAGNTIY
TRBD1	TRBV10-3	TRBJ2-6	AIGGQDGPGANVLT
.	TRBV3-1/TRBV3-2	TRBJ2-1	ASSPSFYNEQF
.	TRBV3-1/TRBV3-2	TRBJ1-2	ASSQGAPEGYT
.	TRBV28	TRBJ1-2	ASSSDRPNYGYT
TRBD2	TRBV15	TRBJ2-3	ATSRTPAGGTDTQY
.	TRBV29-1	TRBJ1-5	SAQEGAQPQH
.	TRBV6-5	TRBJ1-5	ASTTQGREPQH
TRBD2	TRBV7-2	TRBJ2-7	ASSPRALAGGPTYEQY
.	TRBV20-1	TRBJ1-5	SASAGINQPQH
.	TRBV2	TRBJ1-5	ASGGDLGAQH